What follows describes a single T cell receptor (beta chain). TCRdb's table, derived via immunoSEQ multiplex PCR, lists solely in-frame clones and lacks some. This repertoire shows roughly 57,000 clones, around 94% found once; its top ten account for 2.5% to 3%. V was cut by 0 bases and J by 6 bases, with 19 bases left in between. The CDR3 sequence is 16 residues long. Germline assignment: CDR1 SGDLS and CDR2 YYNGEE. The sample is drawn from a study of T cell changes during pregnancy in multiple sclerosis. The chain uses TRBV9 and TRBJ2-7; D may be TRBD2 (6 bases). The source is a female donor with multiple sclerosis, enrolled in a pregnancy study. This specimen consisted of CD8+ T cells from peripheral blood mononuclear cells, obtained after pregnancy. CDR3 amino acids: CASSVVPAGRLGEQYF. As DNA, the CDR3 is TGTGCCAGCAGCGTAGTTCCGGCAGGGAGGTTGGGCGAGCAGTACTTC.